This T cell receptor (beta chain) was captured in a study of blood T cell repertoires in COVID-19. Methods used by the authors: Nucleated cell number was recorded as an estimate derived from reference gene primer amplification. The data were produced by immunoSEQ multiplex PCR, yet TCRdb's version contains in-frame clones alone and is incomplete. The V and J calls and clone size were taken over from that table, and D and trimming were inferred from the DNA. The table includes 270,000 or so clones, about nine tenths detected once. The participants were between roughly 18 and 90 years old and came from roughly 24 US areas. The count of this clone is one. Germline CDR1 SGHNT, CDR2 YYREEE (reference sequence). CDR3 length equals 13 residues. Trimming removed 7 bases at V and 1 base at J, with 8 bases between.

The sequencing input was PBMCs or T cells enriched from blood (not recorded which). The rearrangement joins TRBV5-4 to TRBJ2-2; a possible D gene is TRBD2 (6 bases). The source of this sequence is a woman aged 18-29 years who had recovered from COVID-19. The CDR3 here is CASGTQNTGELFF. In DNA, the CDR3 is TGTGCCAGCGGGACTCAGAACACCGGGGAGCTGTTTTTT.